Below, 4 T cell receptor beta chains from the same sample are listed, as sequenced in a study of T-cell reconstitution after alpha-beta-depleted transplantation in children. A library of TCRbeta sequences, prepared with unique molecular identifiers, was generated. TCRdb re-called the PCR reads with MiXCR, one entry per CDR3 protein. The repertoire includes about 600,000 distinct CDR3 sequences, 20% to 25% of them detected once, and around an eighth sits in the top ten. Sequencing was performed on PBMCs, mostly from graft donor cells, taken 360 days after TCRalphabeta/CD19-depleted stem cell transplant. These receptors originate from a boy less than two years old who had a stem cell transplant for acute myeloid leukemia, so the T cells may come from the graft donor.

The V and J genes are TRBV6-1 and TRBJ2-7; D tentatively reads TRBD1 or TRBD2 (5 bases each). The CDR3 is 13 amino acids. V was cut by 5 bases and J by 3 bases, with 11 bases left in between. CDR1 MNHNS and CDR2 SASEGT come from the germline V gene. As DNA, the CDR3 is TGTGCCAGCAGTCCTGGGGGAAACTACGAGCAGTACTTC. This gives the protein CASSPGGNYEQYF.

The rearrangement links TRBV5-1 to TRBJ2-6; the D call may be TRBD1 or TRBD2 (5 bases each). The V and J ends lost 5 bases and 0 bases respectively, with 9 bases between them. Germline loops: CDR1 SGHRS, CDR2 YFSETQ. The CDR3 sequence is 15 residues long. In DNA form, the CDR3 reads TGCGCCAGCAGTCGGGGCTACTCTGGGGCCAACGTCCTGACTTTC. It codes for CASSRGYSGANVLTF.

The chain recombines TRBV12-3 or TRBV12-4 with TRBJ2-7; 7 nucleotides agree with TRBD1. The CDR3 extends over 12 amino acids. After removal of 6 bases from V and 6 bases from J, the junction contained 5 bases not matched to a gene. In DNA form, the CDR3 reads TGTGCCAGCAGCGATACAGGGGCCGAGCAGTACTTC. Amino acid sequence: CASSDTGAEQYF.

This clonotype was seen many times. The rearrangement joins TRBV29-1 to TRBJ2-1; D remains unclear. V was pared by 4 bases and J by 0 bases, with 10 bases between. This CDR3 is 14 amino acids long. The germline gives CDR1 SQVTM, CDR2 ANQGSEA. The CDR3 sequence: CSVVRGSSYNEQFF. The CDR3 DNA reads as TGCAGCGTTGTACGCGGAAGCTCCTACAATGAGCAGTTCTTC.